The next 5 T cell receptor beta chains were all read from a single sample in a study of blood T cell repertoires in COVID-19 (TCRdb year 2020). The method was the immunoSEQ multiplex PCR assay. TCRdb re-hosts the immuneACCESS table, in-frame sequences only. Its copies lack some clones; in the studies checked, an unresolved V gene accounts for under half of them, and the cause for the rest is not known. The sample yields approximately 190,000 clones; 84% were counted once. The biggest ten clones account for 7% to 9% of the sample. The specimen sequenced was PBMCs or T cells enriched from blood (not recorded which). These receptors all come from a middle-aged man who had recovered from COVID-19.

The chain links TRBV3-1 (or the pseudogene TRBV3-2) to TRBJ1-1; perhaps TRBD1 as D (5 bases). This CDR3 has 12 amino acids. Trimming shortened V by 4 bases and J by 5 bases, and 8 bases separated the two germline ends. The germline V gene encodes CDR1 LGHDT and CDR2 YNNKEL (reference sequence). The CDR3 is CASSPRGTEAFF. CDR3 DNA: TGTGCCAGCAGCCCCCGGGGGACTGAAGCTTTCTTT.

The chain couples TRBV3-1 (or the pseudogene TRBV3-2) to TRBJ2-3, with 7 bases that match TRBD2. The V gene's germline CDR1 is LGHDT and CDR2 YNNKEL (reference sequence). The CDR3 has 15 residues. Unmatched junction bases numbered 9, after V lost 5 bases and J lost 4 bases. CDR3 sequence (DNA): TGTGCCAGCAGCGAAGGGCGGGGGAACGCAGATACGCAGTATTTT. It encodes CASSEGRGNADTQYF.

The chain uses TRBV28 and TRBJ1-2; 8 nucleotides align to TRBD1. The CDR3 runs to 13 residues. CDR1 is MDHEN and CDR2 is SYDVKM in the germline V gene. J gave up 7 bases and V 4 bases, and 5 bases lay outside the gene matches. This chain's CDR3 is CASSSQGARGYTF. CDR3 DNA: TGTGCCAGCAGTTCCCAGGGGGCGCGTGGCTACACCTTC.

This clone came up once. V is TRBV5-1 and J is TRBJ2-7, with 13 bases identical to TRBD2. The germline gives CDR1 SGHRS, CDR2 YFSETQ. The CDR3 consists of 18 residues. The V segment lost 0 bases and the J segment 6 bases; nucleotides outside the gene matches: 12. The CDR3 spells CASSLAPRTSGGAPEQYF. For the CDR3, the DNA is TGCGCCAGCAGCTTGGCCCCCCGTACTAGCGGGGGGGCGCCCGAGCAGTACTTC.

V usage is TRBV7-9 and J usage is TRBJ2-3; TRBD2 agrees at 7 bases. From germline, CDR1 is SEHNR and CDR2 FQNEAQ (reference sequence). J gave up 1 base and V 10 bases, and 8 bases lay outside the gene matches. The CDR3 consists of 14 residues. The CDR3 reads CATWRSGGTDTQYF. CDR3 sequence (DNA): TGTGCCACCTGGAGGAGCGGGGGCACAGATACGCAGTATTTT. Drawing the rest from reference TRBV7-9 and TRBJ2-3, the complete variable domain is DTGVSQNPRHKITKRGQNVTFRCDPISEHNRLYWYRQTLGQGPEFLTYFQNEAQLEKSRLLSDRFSAERPKGSFSTLEIQRTEQGDSAMYLCATWRSGGTDTQYFGPGTRLTVL.